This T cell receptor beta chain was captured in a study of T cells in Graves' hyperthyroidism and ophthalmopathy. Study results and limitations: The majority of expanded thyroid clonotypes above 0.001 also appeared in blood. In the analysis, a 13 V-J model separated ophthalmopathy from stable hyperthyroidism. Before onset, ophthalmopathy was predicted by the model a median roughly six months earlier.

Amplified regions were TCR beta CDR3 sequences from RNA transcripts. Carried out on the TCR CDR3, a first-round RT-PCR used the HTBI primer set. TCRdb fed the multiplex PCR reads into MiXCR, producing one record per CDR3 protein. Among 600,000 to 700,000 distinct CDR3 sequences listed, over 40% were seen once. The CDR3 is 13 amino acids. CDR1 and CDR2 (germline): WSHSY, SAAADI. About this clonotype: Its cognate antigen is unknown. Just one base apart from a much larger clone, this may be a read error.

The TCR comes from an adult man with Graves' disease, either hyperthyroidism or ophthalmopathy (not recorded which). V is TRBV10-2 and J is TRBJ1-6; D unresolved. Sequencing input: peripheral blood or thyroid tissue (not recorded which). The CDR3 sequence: CASSRKVRSPLYF. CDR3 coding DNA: TGTGCCAGCAGCCGAAAAGTACGATCACCCCTCTACTTT.